This T cell receptor beta chain was sequenced in a study of shared clonotypes between healthy human individuals. Findings and caveats of the study: Sharing across a few donors was seen in about 5% of naive CD4 clonotypes.

Free of recent acute infections or vaccinations, the donors were healthy HIV-negative adults. Into CD45RA+ naive and CD45RA-negative memory subsets, the CD4+ cells were split. Worth noting for this clone: Its antigen is unidentified.

The protocol was immunoSEQ multiplex PCR, while the TCRdb copy is restricted to in-frame clones and leaves out a portion. The sample lists some 2.3 million clones, about 92% occurring once. In germline, CDR1 is MGHRA, CDR2 YSYEKL. The germline V and J ends were trimmed by 0 bases and 5 bases, with 31 bases remaining between them. CDR3 length equals 21 residues. The gene calls are TRBV4-1 and TRBJ1-2, with D maybe TRBD1 (6 bases). The TCR originated in a man aged 18 to 29 in good health. Some clones in this sample may be carry-over from other donors' samples. Specimen: naive CD4+ T cells from PBMCs. The subset was: CD45RA+ positively selected. The CDR3 spells CASSQDGMRGGPQGPGYGYTF. The CDR3 DNA sequence: TGCGCCAGCAGCCAAGATGGTATGAGAGGGGGACCCCAGGGGCCAGGGTATGGCTACACCTTC.